The 20 T cell receptor beta chains given below trace back to one sample, sequenced in a study of CD8 T cells in Susac syndrome. Random hexamers served to reverse transcribe roughly 0.5 to 1 ug RNA. TCRdb ran MiXCR on the immunoSEQ multiplex PCR reads and lists one entry per CDR3 protein. This table has about 140,000 distinct CDR3 sequences, more than 85% appearing once. The sequenced material came from CD4+ T cells from PBMCs. The receptors stem from a human donor with Susac syndrome.

This clonotype was seen just once. This rearrangement joins TRBV24-1 to TRBJ1-5, with 8 bases matching TRBD1. The germline V gene encodes CDR1 KGHDR and CDR2 SFDVKD. This CDR3 is built from 18 residues. The ends lost 1 base at V and 2 bases at J; junction bases unmatched: 9. The CDR3 loop is CATSDFGLLTGGNQPQHF. CDR3 bases: TGTGCCACCAGTGATTTTGGGCTTTTGACAGGGGGCAATCAGCCCCAGCATTTT.

V is TRBV15 and J is TRBJ2-1; TRBD1 might be the D (5 bases). The V gene's germline CDR1 is LNHNV and CDR2 YYDKDF (reference sequence). V was cut by 1 base and J by 4 bases, with 11 bases left in between. The CDR3 extends over 15 amino acids. CDR3 DNA sequence: TGTGCCACCAGCAGAGCCCGTCGACAGTACAATGAGCAGTTCTTC. Its translation is CATSRARRQYNEQFF.

V usage is TRBV20-1 and J usage is TRBJ1-1; D gene unclear. V was clipped by 1 base and J by 7 bases, with 10 bases between them. This CDR3 contains 12 residues. The V gene's germline CDR1 is DFQATT and CDR2 SNEGSKA (reference sequence). The CDR3 coding sequence is TGCAGTGCTAGAGTAGGGCCAGGTGAAGCTTTCTTT. It encodes CSARVGPGEAFF.

In nucleotides, the CDR3 is TGTGCCAGCAGTGAAAATAAGAATTCACCCCTCCACTTT. Amino acids: CASSENKNSPLHF. The gene calls are TRBV2 and TRBJ1-6, with no clear D. The CDR3 spans 13 residues. V shed 2 bases and J shed 7 bases, with 6 bases lying between them. In germline, CDR1 is SNHLY, CDR2 FYNNEI.

The chain employs TRBV15 and TRBJ2-1; D possibly corresponds to TRBD2 (5 bases). The germline CDR1 and CDR2 sequences are LNHNV and YYDKDF (reference sequence). V was cut by 0 bases and J by 7 bases, with 10 bases left in between. The CDR3 totals 14 residues. The CDR3 DNA is TGTGCCACCAGCAGAGATTTAACGGGGAATGAGCAGTTCTTC. This codes for CATSRDLTGNEQFF.

This rearrangement joins TRBV11-1 to TRBJ1-1; 8 nucleotides align to TRBD1. Trimming cost V 5 bases and J 10 bases; bases outside gene matches: 6. Germline CDR1 and CDR2: SGHAT and FQDESV (reference sequence). The CDR3 runs 12 residues. CDR3: CASSRQGRGAFF. DNA for the CDR3: TGTGCCAGCAGCCGACAGGGGAGGGGAGCTTTCTTT. The full variable domain, rest sourced from reference TRBV11-1 and TRBJ1-1, is EAEVAQSPRYKITEKSQAVAFWCDPISGHATLYWYRQILGQGPELLVQFQDESVVDDSQLPKDRFSAERLKGVDSTLKIQPAELGDSAMYLCASSRQGRGAFFGQGTRLTVV.

The J gene is TRBJ1-2, the V gene TRBV30, with 7 positions matching TRBD1. Trimming took 3 bases from V and 4 from J; bases not matched to a gene: 5. The germline CDR1 and CDR2 sequences are GTSNPN and SVGIG (reference sequence). This CDR3 is 13 amino acids long. In nucleotides, the CDR3 is TGTGCCTGGAGCCAGGGGGGGCCCTATGGCTACACCTTC. It translates to CAWSQGGPYGYTF. The full variable domain, with the rest looked up from reference TRBV30 and TRBJ1-2, is SQTIHQWPATLVQPVGSPLSLECTVEGTSNPNLYWYRQAAGRGLQLLFYSVGIGQISSEVPQNLSASRPQDRQFILSSKKLLLSDSGFYLCAWSQGGPYGYTFGSGTRLTVV.

The rearrangement uses TRBV30 and TRBJ1-2; possibly TRBD1 for D (5 bases). This CDR3 region has 14 residues. Germline CDR1 is GTSNPN and CDR2 is SVGIG (reference sequence). V lost 8 bases, J lost 0 bases, and 16 bases lay in between. CDR3 sequence: CASGTAGTNYGYTF. CDR3 nucleotide sequence: TGTGCCAGTGGGACGGCTGGAACTAACTATGGCTACACCTTC.

The chain uses TRBV30 and TRBJ1-2; D ambiguous. Trimming shortened V by 5 bases and J by 7 bases, and 14 bases separated the two germline ends. The CDR3 length is 12 residues. Germline lookup yields CDR1 GTSNPN and CDR2 SVGIG (reference sequence). The CDR3, as DNA: TGTGCCTGGTATACCTGGGGTTCTGGCTACACCTTC. It translates to CAWYTWGSGYTF.

The chain is built from TRBV24-1 and TRBJ1-5; D is possibly TRBD1 (6 bases). This CDR3 has 13 residues. The germline V gene has CDR1 KGHDR and CDR2 SFDVKD. Trimming cost V 6 bases and J 4 bases, with 9 bases left between them. CDR3 sequence (DNA): TGTGCCACCAGTCTTCAGGGGAATCAGCCCCAGCATTTT. Its protein is CATSLQGNQPQHF.

V and J are TRBV29-1 and TRBJ2-7; TRBD1 aligns across 9 bases. The CDR3 covers 10 residues. Looked up from germline, CDR1 is SQVTM and CDR2 is ANQGSEA. V was pared by 6 bases and J by 13 bases, with 7 bases of the junction left unmatched. DNA of the CDR3: TGCAGCGTGGAACAGGGGGCCCTTTACTTC. This codes for CSVEQGALYF.

V and J are TRBV30 and TRBJ1-1; a weak D match, TRBD1 (5 bases). Germline V gene data show CDR1 as GTSNPN and CDR2 as SVGIG (reference sequence). There are 12 residues in the CDR3. V gave up 6 bases and J gave up 3 bases, with 11 bases separating them. The CDR3 protein is CACSGLDTEAFF. The CDR3 bases are TGTGCCTGTTCAGGGTTGGACACTGAAGCTTTCTTT.

Worth noting for this clonotype: A junction end diverges from the germline sequence, so it may reflect a read error. CDR3 sequence reads: CSSSPQGTSVEDTQYF. DNA for the CDR3: TGTTCCAGCTCACCGCAGGGGACTAGCGTTGAAGATACGCAGTATTTT. This chain joins TRBV18 and TRBJ2-3, with 10 nucleotides matching TRBD2. The germline gives CDR1 KGHSH, CDR2 LQKENI. This CDR3 has 16 amino acids.

The CDR3 loop is CASTRASGNNSPLHF. The DNA for the CDR3 is TGTGCCAGCACTCGTGCGAGCGGCAATAATTCACCCCTCCACTTT. This chain joins TRBV28 and TRBJ1-6; no definite D call. There are 15 residues in the CDR3. The V end was cut by 7 bases, the J end by 5 bases, with 15 bases between. The germline V gene encodes CDR1 MDHEN and CDR2 SYDVKM.

The rearrangement joins TRBV7-3 to TRBJ2-3; D call uncertain. Trimming removed 2 bases from V and 4 bases from J, with 7 bases in between. Germline V gives CDR1 SGHTA, CDR2 FQGTGA. The CDR3 has 13 residues. CDR3 protein: CASSLGSADTQYF. CDR3 bases: TGTGCCAGCAGCTTAGGGTCGGCAGATACGCAGTATTTT.

CDR3 DNA sequence: TGTGCCAGCAAGAATCAGCCCCAGCATTTT. As protein: CASKNQPQHF. This chain links TRBV7-9 with TRBJ1-5; no definite D call. The length of the CDR3 is 10 residues. CDR1 and CDR2 (germline): SEHNR, FQNEAQ (reference sequence). Trimming shortened V by 7 bases and J by 4 bases, and 2 bases separated the two germline ends.

The chain employs TRBV19 and TRBJ1-3; D remains unclear. There are 18 residues in the CDR3. Germline V lookup: CDR1 LNHDA, CDR2 SQIVND (reference sequence). Trimming shortened V by 6 bases and J by 0 bases, and 21 bases separated the two germline ends. The DNA of the CDR3 is TGTGCCAGTAGGCCCACTGTGGGCAGACTCAGCTCTGGAAACACCATATATTTT. Its translation is CASRPTVGRLSSGNTIYF.

The chain carries TRBV14 and TRBJ1-2; D is uncertain. The germline V gene encodes CDR1 SGHDN and CDR2 FVKESK. The length of the CDR3 is 14 residues. V was shortened by 3 bases and J by 0 bases, with 8 bases between the two germline ends. For the CDR3, the DNA is TGTGCCAGCAGCCAGGGCTCTTCTAACTATGGCTACACCTTC. This gives the protein CASSQGSSNYGYTF.

The CDR3 nucleotides are TGCAGCGTTGTGGGGTCTGGGGCCAACGTCCTGACTTTC. Translating gives CSVVGSGANVLTF. The chain links TRBV29-1 to TRBJ2-6; unclear D gene. The CDR3 contains 13 residues. Germline CDR1 reads SQVTM; CDR2 reads ANQGSEA. V gave up 4 bases and J gave up 1 base, with 5 bases separating them.

J is TRBJ2-7 and V is TRBV4-3; 7 bases fit TRBD2. V gave up 3 bases and J gave up 0 bases; unmatched junction bases: 11. The CDR3 is 17 residues long. CDR1 and CDR2 (germline): LGHNA, YSLEER. CDR3 bases: TGCGCCAGCAGCCAGGCTTTTCGGGGCGGGAGCTCCTACGAGCAGTACTTC. Protein: CASSQAFRGGSSYEQYF.